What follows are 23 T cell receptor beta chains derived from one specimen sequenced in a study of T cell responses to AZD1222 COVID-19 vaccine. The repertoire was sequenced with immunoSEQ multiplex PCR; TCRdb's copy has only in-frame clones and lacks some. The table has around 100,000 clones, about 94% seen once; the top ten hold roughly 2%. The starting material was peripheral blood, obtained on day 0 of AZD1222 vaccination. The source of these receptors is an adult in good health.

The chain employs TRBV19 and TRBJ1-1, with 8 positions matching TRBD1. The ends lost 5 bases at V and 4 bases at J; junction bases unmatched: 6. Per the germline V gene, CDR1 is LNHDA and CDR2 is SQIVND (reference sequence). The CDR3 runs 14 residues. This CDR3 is CASSGRDRGTEAFF. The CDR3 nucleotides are TGTGCCAGTAGTGGAAGAGACAGGGGCACTGAAGCTTTCTTT.

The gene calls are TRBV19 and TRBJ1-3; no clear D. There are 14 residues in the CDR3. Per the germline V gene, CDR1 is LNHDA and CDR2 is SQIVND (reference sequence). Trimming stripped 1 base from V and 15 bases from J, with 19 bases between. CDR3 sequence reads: CASSIATAEFLRYF. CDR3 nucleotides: TGTGCCAGTAGTATAGCTACAGCCGAGTTCCTCCGATATTTT.

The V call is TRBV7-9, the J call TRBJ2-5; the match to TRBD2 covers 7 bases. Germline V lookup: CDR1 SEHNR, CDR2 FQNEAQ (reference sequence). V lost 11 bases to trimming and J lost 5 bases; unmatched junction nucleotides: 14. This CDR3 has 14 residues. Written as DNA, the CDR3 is TGTGCCCTAGCTGGGGGGGGAGTGATGGAGACCCAGTACTTC. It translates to CALAGGGVMETQYF.

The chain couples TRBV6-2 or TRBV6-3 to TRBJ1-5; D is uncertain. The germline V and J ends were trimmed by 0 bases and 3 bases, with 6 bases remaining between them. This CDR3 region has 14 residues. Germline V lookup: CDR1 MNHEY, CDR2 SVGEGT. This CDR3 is CASSYSGHNQPQHF. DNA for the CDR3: TGTGCCAGCAGTTACTCGGGCCACAATCAGCCCCAGCATTTT.

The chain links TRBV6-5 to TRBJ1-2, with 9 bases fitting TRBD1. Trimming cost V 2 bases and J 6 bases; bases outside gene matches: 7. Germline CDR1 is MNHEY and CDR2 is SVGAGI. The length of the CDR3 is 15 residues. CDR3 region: CASSYPDGQGNGYTF. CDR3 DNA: TGTGCCAGCAGTTACCCCGACGGACAGGGGAATGGCTACACCTTC.

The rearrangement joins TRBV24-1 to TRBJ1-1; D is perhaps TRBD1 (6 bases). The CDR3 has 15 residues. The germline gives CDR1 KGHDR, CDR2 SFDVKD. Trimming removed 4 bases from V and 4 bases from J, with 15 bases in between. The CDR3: CATSEGGWSSTEAFF. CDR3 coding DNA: TGTGCCACCAGTGAGGGGGGCTGGAGTAGCACTGAAGCTTTCTTT.

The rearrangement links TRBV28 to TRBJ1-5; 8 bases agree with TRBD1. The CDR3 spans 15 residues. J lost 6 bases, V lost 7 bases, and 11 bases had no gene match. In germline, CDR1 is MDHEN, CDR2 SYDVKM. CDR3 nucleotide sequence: TGTGCCAGCACCTTGTTAACAGGGGGATCTCAGCCCCAGCATTTT. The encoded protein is CASTLLTGGSQPQHF.

This CDR3 is CASSSGIAYEQYF. CDR3 bases: TGTGCCAGCTCTAGCGGGATCGCCTACGAGCAGTACTTC. The chain links TRBV2 to TRBJ2-7, with TRBD2 matching 9 bases. This CDR3 contains 13 residues. Per germline, CDR1 SNHLY and CDR2 FYNNEI. V dropped 8 bases and J dropped 2; count of bases not matched to a gene: 4.

This CDR3 is CASSKLAGETQYF. In DNA, the CDR3 is TGTGCCAGCAGCAAACTAGCTGGGGAGACCCAGTACTTC. The chain recombines TRBV5-6 with TRBJ2-5, with TRBD2 as a possible D gene (6 bases). This CDR3 is 13 amino acids long. Per germline, CDR1 SGHDT and CDR2 YYEEEE. V was trimmed by 4 bases and J by 5 bases, leaving 12 bases between them.

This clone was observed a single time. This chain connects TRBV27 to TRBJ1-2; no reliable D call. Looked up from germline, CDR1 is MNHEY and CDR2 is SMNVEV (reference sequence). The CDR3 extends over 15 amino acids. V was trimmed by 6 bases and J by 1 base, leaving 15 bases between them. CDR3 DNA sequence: TGTGCCAGCAGCAAGACGGGCACCGTTAACTATGGCTACACCTTC. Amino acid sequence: CASSKTGTVNYGYTF.

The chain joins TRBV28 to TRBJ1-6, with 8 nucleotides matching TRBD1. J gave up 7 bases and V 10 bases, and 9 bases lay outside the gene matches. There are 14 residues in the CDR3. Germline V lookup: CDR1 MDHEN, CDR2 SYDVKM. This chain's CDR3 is CATQGAQNNSPLHF. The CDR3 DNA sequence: TGTGCCACGCAGGGGGCTCAAAACAATTCACCCCTCCACTTT. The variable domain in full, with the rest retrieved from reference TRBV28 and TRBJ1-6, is DVKVTQSSRYLVKRTGEKVFLECVQDMDHENMFWYRQDPGLGLRLIYFSYDVKMKEKGDIPEGYSVSREKKERFSLILESASTNQTSMYLCATQGAQNNSPLHFGNGTRLTVT.

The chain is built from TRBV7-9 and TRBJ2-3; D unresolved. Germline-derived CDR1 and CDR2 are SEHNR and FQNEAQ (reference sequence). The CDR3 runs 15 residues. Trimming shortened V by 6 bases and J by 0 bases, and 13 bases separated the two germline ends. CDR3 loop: CASRRDGGSTDTQYF. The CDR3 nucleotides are TGTGCCAGCAGGAGAGACGGCGGAAGCACAGATACGCAGTATTTT.

The CDR3 DNA is TGTGCCAGCAGCTTGGACGGGACAGGTGAGGTCGTTTATGGCTACACCTTC. It is translated as CASSLDGTGEVVYGYTF. V usage is TRBV5-6 and J usage is TRBJ1-2; 8 bases agree with TRBD1. This CDR3 contains 17 residues. Losses at the gene ends were 0 bases for V and 5 bases for J; bases not matched to a gene: 12. The germline CDR1 and CDR2 sequences are SGHDT and YYEEEE.

The CDR3 DNA reads TGCAGCGTTGGGACATACAACACCGGGGAGCTGTTTTTT. Protein product: CSVGTYNTGELFF. The gene calls are TRBV29-1 and TRBJ2-2; possible D gene TRBD1, 5 bases. The CDR3 consists of 13 residues. Per germline, CDR1 SQVTM and CDR2 ANQGSEA. With 4 bases removed from V and 2 bases from J, the gap between germline ends came to 8 bases.

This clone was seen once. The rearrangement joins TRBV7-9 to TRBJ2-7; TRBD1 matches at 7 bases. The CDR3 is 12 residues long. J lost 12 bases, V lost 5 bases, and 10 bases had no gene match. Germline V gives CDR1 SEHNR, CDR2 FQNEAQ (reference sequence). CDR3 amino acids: CASSPDRPKLYF. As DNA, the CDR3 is TGTGCCAGCAGCCCGGACAGGCCCAAGCTGTACTTC.

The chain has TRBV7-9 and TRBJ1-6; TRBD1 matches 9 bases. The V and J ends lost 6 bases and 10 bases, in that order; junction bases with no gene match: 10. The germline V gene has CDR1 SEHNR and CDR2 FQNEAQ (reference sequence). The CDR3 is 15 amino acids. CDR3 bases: TGTGCCAGCAGACCCGGGACAGGGACAGGGTCACCCCTCCACTTT. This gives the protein CASRPGTGTGSPLHF.

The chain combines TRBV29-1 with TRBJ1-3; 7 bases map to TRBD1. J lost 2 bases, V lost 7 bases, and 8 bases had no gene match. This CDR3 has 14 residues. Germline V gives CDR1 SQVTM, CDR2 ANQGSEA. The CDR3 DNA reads TGCAGCGCGGATTTGACAGGGACTGGAAACACCATATATTTT. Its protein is CSADLTGTGNTIYF.

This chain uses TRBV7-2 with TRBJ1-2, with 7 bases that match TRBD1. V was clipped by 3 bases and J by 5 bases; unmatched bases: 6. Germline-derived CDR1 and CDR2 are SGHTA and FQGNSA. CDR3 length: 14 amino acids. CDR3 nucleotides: TGTGCCAGCAGCTTTTCCGGGACAGTTTATGGCTACACCTTC. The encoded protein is CASSFSGTVYGYTF.

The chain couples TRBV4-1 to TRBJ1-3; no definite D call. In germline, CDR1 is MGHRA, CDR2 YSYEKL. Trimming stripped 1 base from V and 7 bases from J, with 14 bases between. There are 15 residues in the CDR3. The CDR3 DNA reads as TGCGCCAGCAGCCAAGGAGTGACTATCGGGAACACCATATATTTT. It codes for CASSQGVTIGNTIYF.

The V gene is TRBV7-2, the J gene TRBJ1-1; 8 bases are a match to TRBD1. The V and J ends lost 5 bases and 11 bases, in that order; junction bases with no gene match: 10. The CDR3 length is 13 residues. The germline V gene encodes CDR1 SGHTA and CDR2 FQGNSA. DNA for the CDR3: TGTGCCAGCAGCCCTATCGACAGGGGTAAGGCTTTCTTT. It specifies CASSPIDRGKAFF. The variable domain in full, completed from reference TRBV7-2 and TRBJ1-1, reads GAGVSQSPSNKVTEKGKDVELRCDPISGHTALYWYRQSLGQGLEFLIYFQGNSAPDKSGLPSDRFSAERTGGSVSTLTIQRTQQEDSAVYLCASSPIDRGKAFFGQGTRLTVV.

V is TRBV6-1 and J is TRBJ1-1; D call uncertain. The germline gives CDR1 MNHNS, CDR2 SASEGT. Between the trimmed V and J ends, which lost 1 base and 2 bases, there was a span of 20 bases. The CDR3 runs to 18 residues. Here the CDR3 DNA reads TGTGCCAGCAGTGAAGAGGTTTTAGGCCTAACGAGTAACACTGAAGCTTTCTTT. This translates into CASSEEVLGLTSNTEAFF.

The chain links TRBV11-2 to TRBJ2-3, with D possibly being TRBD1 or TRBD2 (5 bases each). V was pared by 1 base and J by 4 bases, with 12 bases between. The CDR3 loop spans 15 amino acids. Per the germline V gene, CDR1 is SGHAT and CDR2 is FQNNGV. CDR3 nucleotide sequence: TGTGCCAGCAGCTTAGCGGGGACCCGTGCAGATACGCAGTATTTT. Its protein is CASSLAGTRADTQYF.

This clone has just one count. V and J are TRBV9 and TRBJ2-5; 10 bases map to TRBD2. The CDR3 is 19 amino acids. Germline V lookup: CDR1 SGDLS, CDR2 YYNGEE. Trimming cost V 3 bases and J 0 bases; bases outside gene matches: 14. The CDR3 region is CASSAEGILAGAYQETQYF. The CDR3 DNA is TGTGCCAGCAGCGCCGAGGGGATTCTAGCGGGAGCATACCAAGAGACCCAGTACTTC. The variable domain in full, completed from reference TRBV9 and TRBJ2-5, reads DSGVTQTPKHLITATGQRVTLRCSPRSGDLSVYWYQQSLDQGLQFLIQYYNGEERAKGNILERFSAQQFPDLHSELNLSSLELGDSALYFCASSAEGILAGAYQETQYFGPGTRLLVL.